This passage covers 29 T cell receptor beta chains from one sample sequenced in a study of shared clonotypes between healthy human individuals (dated by TCRdb to about 2020). The library relied on the immunoSEQ multiplex PCR assay. Not all clones reach the TCRdb copy of this immuneACCESS table, which keeps in-frame sequences only. Checked studies attribute under half of the gap to unresolved V genes and leave the rest unexplained. The sample table contains some 1,900,000 clones; only one count was recorded for less than 95% of them. The ten largest clones capture less than 1.5% of the sample. CD8 naive samples were obtained by positive selection for CCR7 among CD45RO-negative cells, yielding a CD45RA+CCR7+ population from which TemRA cells were excluded. The sequenced sample consisted of naive CD8+ T cells sorted from blood. What the cell subset or site label conveys for this sample: CD45RA+CCR7+. The origin of the receptors is a man aged 18 to 29 in good health.

CDR3 nucleotides: TGTGCCAGCAGGGTAGCGGGGGGCCGGAATGAGCAGTTCTTC. Residues: CASRVAGGRNEQFF. The chain joins TRBV27 to TRBJ2-1; 10 positions agree with TRBD2. J gave up 7 bases and V 6 bases, and 6 bases lay outside the gene matches. This CDR3 is 14 amino acids long. Germline assignment: CDR1 MNHEY and CDR2 SMNVEV (reference sequence).

This CDR3 reads CASSLETSDVTDTQYF. In DNA form, the CDR3 reads TGCGCCAGCAGCTTGGAGACTAGCGATGTAACAGATACGCAGTATTTT. The chain uses TRBV5-1 and TRBJ2-3; 8 bases agree with TRBD2. V gave up 0 bases and J gave up 3 bases; unmatched junction bases: 6. The V gene's germline CDR1 is SGHRS and CDR2 YFSETQ. The CDR3 spans 16 residues.

The chain is built from TRBV7-2 and TRBJ2-7, with D perhaps matching TRBD2 (5 bases). Germline CDR1 is SGHTA and CDR2 is FQGNSA. The CDR3 contains 13 residues. V dropped 5 bases and J dropped 2 bases, with 10 bases sitting between them. The DNA of the CDR3 is TGTGCCAGCAGCAGCGACTATCCCTACGAGCAGTACTTC. It codes for CASSSDYPYEQYF.

The chain combines TRBV7-2 with TRBJ2-7; either TRBD1 or TRBD2 may supply D (6 bases each). Trimming removed 5 bases from V and 3 bases from J, with 17 bases in between. The length of the CDR3 is 15 residues. The germline V gene encodes CDR1 SGHTA and CDR2 FQGNSA. DNA for the CDR3: TGTGCCAGCAGCGGGGGGCCAGGGGTTGTCTACGAGCAGTACTTC. It codes for CASSGGPGVVYEQYF.

The CDR3 DNA is TGTGCCAGCAGTGAAGCCCTAGCGGGGGCCTACGAGCAGTACTTC. As protein: CASSEALAGAYEQYF. The J gene is TRBJ2-7, the V gene TRBV2; 10 bases are a match to TRBD2. Per germline, CDR1 SNHLY and CDR2 FYNNEI. This CDR3 contains 15 residues. The V and J ends lost 0 bases and 2 bases, in that order; junction bases with no gene match: 1.

CDR3 region: CASSELTGDYGYTF. The CDR3 coding sequence is TGTGCCAGCAGTGAACTAACAGGCGACTATGGCTACACCTTC. The chain links TRBV6-1 to TRBJ1-2; D may be TRBD1 (5 bases). Trimming shortened V by 2 bases and J by 3 bases, and 10 bases separated the two germline ends. This CDR3 has 14 residues. Looked up from germline, CDR1 is MNHNS and CDR2 is SASEGT.

This clone was seen only once. V gene TRBV5-1 combines with J gene TRBJ1-1; D perhaps matches TRBD1 (5 bases). V lost 0 bases, J lost 6 bases, and 12 bases lay in between. This CDR3 comprises 14 residues. The germline gives CDR1 SGHRS, CDR2 YFSETQ. The DNA of the CDR3 is TGCGCCAGCAGCTTGGAAGGGGCTTCCGCTGAAGCTTTCTTT. Its protein is CASSLEGASAEAFF. The variable domain in full, with the rest retrieved from reference TRBV5-1 and TRBJ1-1, is KAGVTQTPRYLIKTRGQQVTLSCSPISGHRSVSWYQQTPGQGLQFLFEYFSETQRNKGNFPGRFSGRQFSNSRSEMNVSTLELGDSALYLCASSLEGASAEAFFGQGTRLTVV.

The J gene is TRBJ2-7, the V gene TRBV5-1, with D possibly being TRBD2 (6 bases). The CDR3 totals 15 residues. In germline, CDR1 is SGHRS, CDR2 YFSETQ. The V end lost 1 base, the J end lost 2 bases, and 13 bases lay between the germline ends. This CDR3 is CASSLSPGLAYEQYF. CDR3 DNA: TGCGCCAGCAGCTTGTCCCCGGGACTCGCCTACGAGCAGTACTTC.

CDR3 protein: CASSPGEYKVFF. The CDR3 DNA is TGTGCCAGCAGCCCAGGGGAGTATAAGGTCTTCTTC. The gene calls are TRBV6-5 and TRBJ2-1, with a tentative D call TRBD1 (6 bases). This CDR3 has 12 amino acids. V lost 6 bases and J 16 bases, leaving 19 bases between the germline ends. The germline V gene encodes CDR1 MNHEY and CDR2 SVGAGI.

The J gene is TRBJ1-1, the V gene TRBV13; D perhaps matches TRBD1 (5 bases). The germline V gene has CDR1 PRHDT and CDR2 FYEKMQ (reference sequence). The CDR3 runs 16 residues. The V and J ends lost 1 base and 6 bases respectively, with 18 bases between them. The CDR3 region is CASSLAETVLVPEAFF. The CDR3, as DNA: TGTGCCAGCAGCTTAGCGGAGACAGTTCTAGTTCCTGAAGCTTTCTTT.

The chain's CDR3 is CASSEGLAYNEQFF. As DNA, the CDR3 is TGCGCCAGCAGTGAGGGCTTGGCCTACAATGAGCAGTTCTTC. This chain joins TRBV10-2 and TRBJ2-1; no definite D call. The CDR3 consists of 14 residues. The germline V gene encodes CDR1 WSHSY and CDR2 SAAADI. Trimming left V 2 bases short and J 2 bases short, with 7 bases between.

Notes on this clone: The sample has other DNA sequences that encode this CDR3 too. This rearrangement joins TRBV6-5 to TRBJ1-2; D call uncertain. Germline values: CDR1 MNHEY, CDR2 SVGAGI. This CDR3 is 14 amino acids long. V was trimmed by 3 bases and J by 2 bases, leaving 10 bases between them. CDR3 nucleotide sequence: TGTGCCAGCAGTTATCGGGAATCGAACTATGGCTACACCTTC. It is translated as CASSYRESNYGYTF.

The chain recombines TRBV14 with TRBJ2-7; no definite D call. The length of the CDR3 is 14 residues. V lost 3 bases, J lost 6 bases, and 15 bases lay in between. Looked up from germline, CDR1 is SGHDN and CDR2 is FVKESK. Here the CDR3 DNA reads TGTGCCAGCAGCCAGAGTTCGGGTTGGGGCGAGCAGTACTTC. Translated: CASSQSSGWGEQYF.

With respect to this clone: At one end the junction does not follow the germline gene, possibly because of a read error. The rearrangement uses TRBV7-7 and TRBJ2-5; D could derive from TRBD1 or TRBD2 (5 bases each). This CDR3 is 13 amino acids long. CDR1 is SSHAT and CDR2 is FNYEAQ in the germline V gene (reference sequence). The CDR3: CASSLQEAETQYF. The CDR3 DNA sequence: TGTGCTAGCAGCTTACAGGAGGCGGAGACCCAGTACTTC.

V usage is TRBV6-6 and J usage is TRBJ1-2; D not resolved. The CDR3 is 16 residues long. Germline CDR1 and CDR2: MNHNY and SVGAGI (reference sequence). V was shortened by 2 bases and J by 3 bases, with 16 bases between the two germline ends. This chain's CDR3 is CASSYLFEGNDYGYTF. In nucleotides, the CDR3 is TGTGCCAGCAGTTACCTCTTTGAAGGTAACGACTATGGCTACACCTTC.

The chain is built from TRBV15 and TRBJ2-3; D remains ambiguous. The CDR3 length is 14 residues. V was cut by 3 bases and J by 0 bases, with 7 bases left in between. Germline CDR1 reads LNHNV; CDR2 reads YYDKDF (reference sequence). The CDR3 DNA reads as TGTGCCACCAGCAGCATTAGTAGCACAGATACGCAGTATTTT. It specifies CATSSISSTDTQYF.

The chain uses TRBV19 and TRBJ1-1; no firm D call. Trimming cost V 0 bases and J 5 bases, with 7 bases left between them. The CDR3 extends over 13 amino acids. In germline, CDR1 is LNHDA, CDR2 SQIVND (reference sequence). For the CDR3, the DNA is TGTGCCAGTAGTATAGATCCAAAAACTGAAGCTTTCTTT. This codes for CASSIDPKTEAFF.

The V gene is TRBV4-1, the J gene TRBJ2-1; D uncertain. The CDR3 is made up of 15 amino acids. V lost 4 bases to trimming and J lost 5 bases, with 15 bases between them. The germline gives CDR1 MGHRA, CDR2 YSYEKL. CDR3 residues: CASSPSQNLNNEQFF. The CDR3 DNA reads as TGCGCCAGCAGCCCTTCACAAAACCTTAACAATGAGCAGTTCTTC.

V gene TRBV7-8 combines with J gene TRBJ1-5; D remains ambiguous. This CDR3 contains 15 residues. CDR1 and CDR2 (germline): SGHVS, FQNEAQ. V was pared by 2 bases and J by 0 bases, with 8 bases between. CDR3 sequence: CASSLPIDSNQPQHF. DNA of the CDR3: TGTGCCAGCAGCTTACCAATTGATAGCAATCAGCCCCAGCATTTT.

Points on this clone: Other DNA sequences within the sample encode an identical CDR3. The chain links TRBV4-3 to TRBJ2-2; possible D gene TRBD1, 5 bases. The CDR3 sequence is 16 residues long. V was trimmed by 0 bases and J by 1 base, leaving 9 bases between them. Germline CDR1 LGHNA, CDR2 YSLEER. CDR3 coding DNA: TGCGCCAGCAGCCAAGATGGGGCCAGGAACACCGGGGAGCTGTTTTTT. It yields the protein CASSQDGARNTGELFF.

The chain is built from TRBV13 and TRBJ2-7; perhaps TRBD2 as D (6 bases). Germline V gives CDR1 PRHDT, CDR2 FYEKMQ (reference sequence). This CDR3 is built from 12 residues. V was clipped by 3 bases and J by 7 bases, with 10 bases between them. CDR3 coding DNA: TGTGCCAGCAGCTTCGAGGGGACTGAGCAGTACTTC. Translation: CASSFEGTEQYF.

To note about this clone: The sample holds other DNA sequences that translate to the same CDR3. This sequence joins TRBV6-5 and TRBJ2-7; 12 nucleotides line up with TRBD2. The germline CDR1 and CDR2 sequences are MNHEY and SVGAGI. V dropped 3 bases and J dropped 2; count of bases not matched to a gene: 2. This CDR3 region has 15 residues. CDR3 in amino acids: CASSYGLAGTYEQYF. The DNA for the CDR3 is TGTGCCAGCAGTTATGGACTAGCGGGAACCTACGAGCAGTACTTC.

V usage is TRBV5-4 and J usage is TRBJ1-1; TRBD1 agrees at 7 bases. CDR1 and CDR2 from the germline V gene are SGHNT and YYREEE (reference sequence). The CDR3 loop spans 14 amino acids. The ends lost 0 bases at V and 5 bases at J; junction bases unmatched: 4. The CDR3: CASSLDRGWTEAFF. For the CDR3, the DNA is TGTGCCAGCAGCTTGGACAGGGGATGGACTGAAGCTTTCTTT.

The rearrangement joins TRBV9 to TRBJ2-1, with 9 bases fitting TRBD2. CDR1 SGDLS and CDR2 YYNGEE come from the germline V gene. V was pared by 0 bases and J by 0 bases, with 1 base of the junction left unmatched. There are 16 residues in the CDR3. CDR3 sequence reads: CASSVELAGSYNEQFF. DNA for the CDR3: TGTGCCAGCAGCGTAGAACTAGCGGGCTCCTACAATGAGCAGTTCTTC.

This clone was recorded once. This chain joins TRBV28 and TRBJ1-3; D gene ambiguous. V lost 2 bases, J lost 0 bases, and 5 bases lay in between. The germline V gene has CDR1 MDHEN and CDR2 SYDVKM. This CDR3 has 14 amino acids. CDR3 coding DNA: TGTGCCAGCAGTTTAACGAACTCTGGAAACACCATATATTTT. The encoded protein is CASSLTNSGNTIYF.

The chain employs TRBV10-3 and TRBJ2-1; 8 positions agree with TRBD2. The CDR3 spans 15 residues. The junction had 5 bases not matched to a gene; V was cut back by 4 bases and J by 3 bases. Germline V CDR1 and CDR2: ENHRY, SYGVKD. The CDR3 region is CAISATGLVYNEQFF. As DNA, the CDR3 is TGTGCCATCAGTGCTACGGGACTAGTCTACAATGAGCAGTTCTTC.

The chain is built from TRBV2 and TRBJ2-3; D is uncertain. The CDR3 covers 13 residues. Trimming pared 6 bases from V and 0 bases from J, leaving 7 bases between. Germline values: CDR1 SNHLY, CDR2 FYNNEI. The CDR3 DNA follows: TGTGCCAGCAGCCAGAGAAGCACAGATACGCAGTATTTT. Residues: CASSQRSTDTQYF.

Points on this clone: The sample has other DNA sequences that encode this CDR3 too. The chain carries TRBV7-2 and TRBJ2-5; D gene uncertain. Germline lookup yields CDR1 SGHTA and CDR2 FQGNSA. The V and J ends lost 1 base and 5 bases respectively, with 8 bases between them. CDR3 length: 13 residues. CDR3 in amino acids: CASSLDPEETQYF. CDR3 bases: TGTGCCAGCAGCTTAGACCCCGAGGAGACCCAGTACTTC.

This rearrangement joins TRBV2 to TRBJ2-5; TRBD2 is a possible D gene (5 bases). Germline CDR1 and CDR2: SNHLY and FYNNEI. Trimming shortened V by 7 bases and J by 0 bases, and 12 bases separated the two germline ends. The length of the CDR3 is 14 residues. The CDR3 is CASNQDWDQETQYF. The CDR3 bases are TGTGCCAGCAACCAGGACTGGGACCAAGAGACCCAGTACTTC.